This TCR beta chain is from a study of T cell changes during pregnancy in multiple sclerosis. The CDR3 contains 17 residues. Trimming removed 6 bases from V and 0 bases from J; junction bases left unmatched: 5. From germline, CDR1 is MNHEY and CDR2 SMNVEV (reference sequence). TCRdb's table, derived via immunoSEQ multiplex PCR, lists solely in-frame clones and lacks some. The data show some 110,000 clones, 92% seen once. Sequencing was performed on peripheral blood, taken in the third trimester of pregnancy. The TCR comes from a female donor with multiple sclerosis, enrolled in a pregnancy study. This chain connects TRBV27 to TRBJ2-2; 12 bases are shared with TRBD2. CDR3 loop: CASRPTSGGSNTGELFF. DNA of the CDR3: TGTGCCAGCAGGCCGACTAGCGGGGGCTCGAACACCGGGGAGCTGTTTTTT.